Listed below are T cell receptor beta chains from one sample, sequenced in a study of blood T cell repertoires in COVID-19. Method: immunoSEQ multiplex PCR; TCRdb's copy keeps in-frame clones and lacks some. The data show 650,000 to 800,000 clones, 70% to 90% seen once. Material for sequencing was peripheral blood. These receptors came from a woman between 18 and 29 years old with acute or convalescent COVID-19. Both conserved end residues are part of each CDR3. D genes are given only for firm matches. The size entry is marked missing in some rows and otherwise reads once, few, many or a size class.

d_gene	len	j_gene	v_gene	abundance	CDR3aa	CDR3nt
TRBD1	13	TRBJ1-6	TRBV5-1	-	CASSWDRNSPLHF	TGCGCCAGCAGCTGGGACAGAAATTCACCCCTCCACTTT
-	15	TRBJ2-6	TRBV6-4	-	CASSETSSGANVLTF	TGTGCCAGCAGTGAGACTAGCTCTGGGGCCAACGTCCTGACTTTC
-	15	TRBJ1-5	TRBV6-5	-	CASTLNRQANQPQHF	TGTGCCAGCACCTTAAACCGACAGGCGAATCAGCCCCAGCATTTT
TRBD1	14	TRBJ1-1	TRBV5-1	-	CASSLRDRVAEAFF	TGCGCCAGCAGCTTAAGGGACAGGGTGGCTGAAGCTTTCTTT
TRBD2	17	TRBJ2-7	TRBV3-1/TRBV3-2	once	CASSQDLGSGGYYEQYF	TGTGCCAGCAGCCAAGATTTAGGAAGCGGGGGTTACTACGAGCAGTACTTC
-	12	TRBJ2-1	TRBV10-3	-	CAISLTQGRWVF	TGTGCCATCAGTCTCACACAGGGAAGGTGGGTCTTC
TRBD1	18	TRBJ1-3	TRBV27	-	CASSSSKAGQGDRNTIYF	TGTGCCAGCAGCTCATCGAAGGCGGGACAGGGTGATCGGAACACCATATATTTT
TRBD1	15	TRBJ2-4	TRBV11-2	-	CASSLTGQIKNIQYF	TGTGCCAGCAGCTTAACGGGACAGATAAAAAACATTCAGTACTTC
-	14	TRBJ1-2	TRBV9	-	CASTVEALGYGYTF	TGTGCCAGCACCGTTGAGGCGTTAGGCTATGGCTACACCTTC
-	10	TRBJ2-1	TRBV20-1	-	CSALNNEQFF	TGCAGTGCCCTAAACAATGAGCAGTTCTTC
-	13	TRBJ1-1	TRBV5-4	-	CASNHHGGTEAFF	TGTGCCAGCAACCACCACGGGGGCACTGAAGCTTTCTTT
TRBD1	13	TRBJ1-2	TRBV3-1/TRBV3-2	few	CASRDRGDYGYTF	TGTGCCAGCCGGGACAGGGGTGACTATGGCTACACCTTC
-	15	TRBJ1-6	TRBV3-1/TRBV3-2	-	CASSQGSGVNSPLHF	TGTGCCAGCAGCCAAGGGTCCGGGGTCAATTCACCCCTCCACTTT
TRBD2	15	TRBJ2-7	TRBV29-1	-	CSVLSGMGGSYEQYF	TGCAGCGTTTTATCGGGGATGGGAGGGTCCTACGAGCAGTACTTC
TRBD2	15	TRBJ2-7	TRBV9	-	CASSVGLAGGNEQYF	TGTGCCAGCAGCGTCGGACTAGCGGGGGGAAACGAGCAGTACTTC
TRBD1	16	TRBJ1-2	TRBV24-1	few	CATSDPTGTANYGYTF	TGTGCCACCAGTGATCCCACCGGGACAGCTAACTATGGCTACACCTTC
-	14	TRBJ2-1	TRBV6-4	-	CASSPRGQYNEQFF	TGTGCCAGCAGCCCCAGGGGACAATACAATGAGCAGTTCTTC
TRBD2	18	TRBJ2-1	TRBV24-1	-	CATSDFGTSGGAIHEQFF	TGTGCCACCAGTGATTTCGGGACTAGCGGGGGGGCGATCCATGAGCAGTTCTTC
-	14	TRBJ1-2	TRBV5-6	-	CASSPPVAIHGYTF	TGTGCCAGCAGCCCCCCTGTCGCGATCCATGGCTACACCTTC
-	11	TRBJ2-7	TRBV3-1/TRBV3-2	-	CASGARYEQYF	TGTGCCAGCGGGGCTAGATACGAGCAGTACTTC
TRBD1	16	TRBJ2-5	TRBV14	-	CASSYQLDRSVETQYF	TGTGCCAGCAGCTACCAGTTGGACAGGTCGGTGGAGACCCAGTACTTC
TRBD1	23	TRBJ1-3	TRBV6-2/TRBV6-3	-	CASSLQVRQGEGRHGSSGNTIYF	TGTGCCAGCAGCCTCCAAGTGAGACAGGGTGAAGGTCGGCATGGTAGCTCTGGAAACACCATATATTTT
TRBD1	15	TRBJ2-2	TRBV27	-	CASSPTGLSTGELFF	TGTGCCAGCAGCCCGACAGGGTTAAGCACCGGGGAGCTGTTTTTT
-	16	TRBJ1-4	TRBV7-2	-	CASSLGYKIRNEKLFF	TGTGCCAGCAGCTTAGGGTACAAAATTCGAAATGAAAAACTGTTTTTT
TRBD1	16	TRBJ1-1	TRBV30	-	CAWRRRGWSVGSEAFF	TGTGCCTGGAGACGCAGGGGGTGGTCAGTAGGATCCGAAGCTTTCTTT
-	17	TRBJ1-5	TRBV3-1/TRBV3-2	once	CASSQDHVRWGGQPQHF	TGTGCCAGCAGCCAAGATCACGTACGATGGGGCGGTCAGCCCCAGCATTTT
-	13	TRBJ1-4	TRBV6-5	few	CASSQQGAEKLFF	TGTGCCAGCAGCCAACAGGGCGCTGAAAAACTGTTTTTT
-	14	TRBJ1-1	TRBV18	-	CASAGRGLNTEAFF	TGTGCCAGCGCCGGGAGGGGACTGAACACTGAAGCTTTCTTT
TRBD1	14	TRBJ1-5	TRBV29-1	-	CSIAGTDKNQPQHF	TGCAGCATAGCCGGGACAGATAAAAATCAGCCCCAGCATTTT
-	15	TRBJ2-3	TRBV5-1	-	CASSLPGLLGDTQYF	TGCGCCAGCAGCTTACCGGGACTCTTGGGGGATACGCAGTATTTT
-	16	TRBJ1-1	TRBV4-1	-	CASSQDGGGSITEAFF	TGCGCCAGCAGCCAAGATGGGGGAGGGTCGATAACTGAAGCTTTCTTT
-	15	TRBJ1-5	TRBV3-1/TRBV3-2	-	CASSLGQFSNQPQHF	TGTGCCAGCAGCCTCGGACAGTTTAGCAATCAGCCCCAGCATTTT
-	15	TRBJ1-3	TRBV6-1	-	CASSEGGVAGNTIYF	TGTGCCAGCAGTGAGGGGGGGGTCGCAGGAAACACCATATATTTT
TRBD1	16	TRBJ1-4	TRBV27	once	CASSILRTGDYEKLFF	TGTGCCAGCAGTATACTAAGGACAGGGGATTATGAAAAACTGTTTTTT
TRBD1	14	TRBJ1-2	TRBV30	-	CAWSLTRGQDGYTF	TGTGCCTGGAGTTTAACCAGGGGGCAAGATGGCTACACCTTC
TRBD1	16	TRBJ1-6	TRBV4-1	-	CASSHRDSPYNSPLHF	TGCGCCAGCAGCCATAGGGACAGCCCCTATAATTCACCCCTCCACTTT
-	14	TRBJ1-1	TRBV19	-	CASSIAGGYTEAFF	TGTGCCAGTAGTATAGCGGGGGGTTACACTGAAGCTTTCTTT
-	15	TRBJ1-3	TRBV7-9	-	CASSPRDTSGNTIYF	TGTGCCAGCAGCCCCCGGGACACCTCTGGAAACACCATATATTTT
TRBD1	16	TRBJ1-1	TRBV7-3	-	CASSLTPTGGNTEAFF	TGTGCCAGCAGCTTAACCCCGACAGGGGGGAACACTGAAGCTTTCTTT
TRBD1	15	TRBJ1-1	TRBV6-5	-	CASSPRTGRLTEAFF	TGTGCCAGCAGTCCTAGGACAGGGCGTTTGACTGAAGCTTTCTTT
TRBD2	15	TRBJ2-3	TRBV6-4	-	CASSDSGSSTDTQYF	TGTGCCAGCAGTGATAGCGGGTCTAGCACAGATACGCAGTATTTT
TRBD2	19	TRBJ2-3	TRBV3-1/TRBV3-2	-	CASSQDSAGEDPSTDTQYF	TGTGCCAGCAGCCAAGACTCGGCGGGGGAGGACCCTAGCACAGATACGCAGTATTTT
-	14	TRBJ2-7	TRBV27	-	CASSLSAGSYEQYF	TGTGCCAGCAGTTTATCGGCAGGGTCCTACGAGCAGTACTTC
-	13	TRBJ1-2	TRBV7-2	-	CASSFQHLYGYTF	TGTGCCAGCAGCTTCCAACACCTTTATGGCTACACCTTC
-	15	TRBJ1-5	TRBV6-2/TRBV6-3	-	CASSYGGGRNQPQHF	TGTGCCAGCAGTTACGGGGGGGGACGGAATCAGCCCCAGCATTTT
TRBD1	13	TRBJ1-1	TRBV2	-	CASSDLRDSTAFF	TGTGCCAGCAGTGATCTAAGGGACAGTACTGCTTTCTTT
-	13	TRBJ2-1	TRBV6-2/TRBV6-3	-	CASSSPFYNEQFF	TGTGCCAGCAGTTCCCCTTTCTACAATGAGCAGTTCTTC
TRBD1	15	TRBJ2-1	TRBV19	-	CASRDRDRDFDEQFF	TGTGCCAGTCGAGACCGGGACAGGGATTTTGATGAGCAGTTCTTC
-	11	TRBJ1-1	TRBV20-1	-	CSASAGSEAFF	TGCAGTGCTAGTGCCGGGTCCGAAGCTTTCTTT
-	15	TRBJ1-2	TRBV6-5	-	CASSYSSQNNYGYTF	TGTGCCAGCAGTTACTCGAGTCAAAATAACTATGGCTACACCTTC
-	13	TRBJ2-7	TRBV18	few	CASTGRDSYEQYF	TGTGCCAGCACCGGCAGGGACTCCTACGAGCAGTACTTC
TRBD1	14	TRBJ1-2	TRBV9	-	CASSAPGQMDGYTF	TGTGCCAGCAGCGCCCCGGGACAGATGGATGGCTACACCTTC
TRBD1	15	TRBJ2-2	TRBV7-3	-	CASSKDRGRTGELFF	TGTGCCAGCAGCAAAGACAGGGGGCGGACCGGGGAGCTGTTTTTT
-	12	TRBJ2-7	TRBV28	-	CASSQRSYEQYF	TGTGCCAGCAGTCAGCGGTCCTACGAGCAGTACTTC
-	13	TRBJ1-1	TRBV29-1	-	CSSRTVTNTEAFF	TGCAGCTCCCGGACAGTAACAAACACTGAAGCTTTCTTT
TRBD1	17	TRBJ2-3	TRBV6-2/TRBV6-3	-	CASSIRRTGPSTDTQYF	TGTGCCAGCAGTATCCGGAGGACAGGGCCAAGCACAGATACGCAGTATTTT
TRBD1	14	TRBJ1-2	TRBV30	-	CAWSKGGWNYGYTF	TGTGCCTGGAGTAAAGGGGGCTGGAACTATGGCTACACCTTC
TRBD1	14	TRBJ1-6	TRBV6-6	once	CASSYGGGNSPLHF	TGTGCCAGCAGTTACGGAGGGGGCAACTCACCCCTCCACTTT